The 29 T cell receptor beta chains below were found in one sample sequenced in a study of OX40 agonist ivuxolimab in advanced cancers. Clones were sequenced by immunoSEQ multiplex PCR, and TCRdb holds only the in-frame ones, with some missing. The sample has some 15,000 clones, almost 95% seen once. Sequenced here: CD4+ or CD8+ T cells sorted from blood, sampled in a trial of the OX40 agonist ivuxolimab. The source is an adult with an advanced solid tumor such as melanoma, head and neck, liver or kidney cancer.

The V and J genes are TRBV9 and TRBJ2-5; 12 bases agree with TRBD2. With 2 bases clipped from V and 5 bases from J, the junction kept 4 bases outside the gene matches. CDR1 SGDLS and CDR2 YYNGEE come from the germline V gene. The CDR3 is 15 amino acids. Here the CDR3 reads CASSVTSGSGETQYF. CDR3 nucleotide sequence: TGTGCCAGCAGCGTGACTAGCGGGAGTGGGGAGACCCAGTACTTC. Looking up the rest from reference TRBV9 and TRBJ2-5 gives the full variable domain: DSGVTQTPKHLITATGQRVTLRCSPRSGDLSVYWYQQSLDQGLQFLIQYYNGEERAKGNILERFSAQQFPDLHSELNLSSLELGDSALYFCASSVTSGSGETQYFGPGTRLLVL.

V usage is TRBV28 and J usage is TRBJ1-1; D is unclear. There are 15 residues in the CDR3. Germline CDR1 reads MDHEN; CDR2 reads SYDVKM. V was pared by 1 base and J by 3 bases, with 12 bases between. The CDR3 loop is CASSLYGRVDTEAFF. The CDR3 DNA is TGTGCCAGCAGTTTATACGGTAGGGTGGACACTGAAGCTTTCTTT.

The chain joins TRBV7-9 to TRBJ2-1, with D unclear. Trimming stripped 6 bases from V and 9 bases from J, with 6 bases between. The CDR3 has 10 residues. CDR1 is SEHNR and CDR2 is FQNEAQ in the germline V gene (reference sequence). CDR3 residues: CASSPREQFF. In nucleotides, the CDR3 is TGTGCCAGCAGTCCCCGTGAGCAGTTCTTC.

This clone was observed a handful of times. The V gene is TRBV9, the J gene TRBJ2-3; TRBD1 matches 7 bases. Unmatched junction bases numbered 12, after V lost 2 bases and J lost 6 bases. The CDR3 runs to 16 residues. Looked up from germline, CDR1 is SGDLS and CDR2 is YYNGEE. The CDR3 sequence: CASSVEGGAFSDTQYF. The DNA of the CDR3 is TGTGCCAGCAGCGTTGAAGGGGGCGCCTTTTCCGATACGCAGTATTTT.

The chain recombines TRBV6-5 with TRBJ2-1; TRBD2 matches 9 bases. Germline-derived CDR1 and CDR2 are MNHEY and SVGAGI. Trimming cost V 6 bases and J 15 bases; bases outside gene matches: 18. This CDR3 is built from 15 residues. This CDR3 reads CASSYLGTSPGLGFF. In DNA, the CDR3 is TGTGCCAGCAGCTATCTAGGGACTAGCCCTGGTTTGGGGTTCTTC.

V is TRBV7-8 and J is TRBJ1-1, with 9 bases matching TRBD1. V shed 4 bases, J shed 5 bases, and the junction held 5 bases outside the gene matches. This CDR3 spans 14 amino acids. Germline V gene sequence: CDR1 SGHVS, CDR2 FQNEAQ. The DNA of the CDR3 is TGTGCCAGCAGCTGGGGACAGGGTGGAACTGAAGCTTTCTTT. It codes for CASSWGQGGTEAFF.

The genes are TRBV28 and TRBJ2-7; TRBD1 aligns across 10 bases. The trim removed 5 bases at V and 1 base at J, leaving 2 bases unmatched. The CDR3 is 14 residues long. Germline CDR1 is MDHEN and CDR2 is SYDVKM. The CDR3 DNA sequence: TGTGCCAGCAGTGGACAGGGGGTTTCCTACGAGCAGTACTTC. It translates to CASSGQGVSYEQYF.

The sample holds one count of this clone. The chain is built from TRBV12-5 and TRBJ2-7; TRBD1 matches at 9 bases. CDR1 LGHNT and CDR2 FRNRAP come from the germline V gene. This CDR3 has 16 amino acids. With V trimmed by 4 bases and J by 1 base, 8 bases remained unmatched. The CDR3 is CASGSASGQGSYEQYF. The CDR3 DNA is TGTGCTAGTGGTTCTGCCTCGGGACAGGGTTCCTACGAGCAGTACTTC.

This clone has just one count. The chain has TRBV6-1 and TRBJ1-2; maybe TRBD1 (5 bases). Trimming pared 7 bases from V and 4 bases from J, leaving 16 bases between. Looked up from germline, CDR1 is MNHNS and CDR2 is SASEGT. CDR3 length: 14 amino acids. The DNA of the CDR3 is TGTGCCAGCATAAGCGTACAGGAATCCTATGGCTACACCTTC. Its protein is CASISVQESYGYTF.

The chain is built from TRBV9 and TRBJ2-7; D may be TRBD1 (6 bases). Germline CDR1 and CDR2: SGDLS and YYNGEE. The length of the CDR3 is 11 residues. The germline V and J ends were trimmed by 4 bases and 6 bases, with 8 bases remaining between them. The CDR3, as DNA: TGTGCCAGCAGCCGGGACACCGAGCAGTACTTC. This translates into CASSRDTEQYF. The complete variable domain, with remaining parts taken from reference TRBV9 and TRBJ2-7, reads DSGVTQTPKHLITATGQRVTLRCSPRSGDLSVYWYQQSLDQGLQFLIQYYNGEERAKGNILERFSAQQFPDLHSELNLSSLELGDSALYFCASSRDTEQYFGPGTRLTVT.

The genes are TRBV2 and TRBJ2-3, with D hard to call. Trimming pared 6 bases from V and 3 bases from J, leaving 10 bases between. Germline CDR1 SNHLY, CDR2 FYNNEI. CDR3 length equals 13 residues. CDR3 DNA sequence: TGTGCCAGCAGGAACGTGAGGACAGATACGCAGTATTTT. This gives the protein CASRNVRTDTQYF.

This rearrangement joins TRBV7-9 to TRBJ2-2; TRBD2 matches at 14 bases. CDR3 size: 19 residues. The J segment lost 3 bases and the V segment lost 2 bases, leaving 8 bases of the junction unmatched. Germline assignment: CDR1 SEHNR and CDR2 FQNEAQ (reference sequence). Here the CDR3 DNA reads TGTGCCAGCAGCTTAACGGGACTAGCGGGGGCCCGGGACACCGGGGAGCTGTTTTTT. Protein product: CASSLTGLAGARDTGELFF.

V and J are TRBV4-2 and TRBJ2-2; TRBD1 aligns across 11 bases. Germline trimming cut 0 bases from V and 7 bases from J; bases unmatched to any gene: 4. The CDR3 sequence is 16 residues long. The germline gives CDR1 LGHNA, CDR2 YNFKEQ. In DNA, the CDR3 is TGTGCCAGCAGCCAAGAGGACAGGGGGCGGGGCGGGGAGCTGTTTTTT. This translates into CASSQEDRGRGGELFF.

V and J are TRBV6-5 and TRBJ2-2, with 8 bases aligning to TRBD1. CDR3 length equals 13 residues. The V and J ends lost 5 bases and 6 bases, in that order; junction bases with no gene match: 2. Germline V gives CDR1 MNHEY, CDR2 SVGAGI. The CDR3 is CASSRQGSGELFF. CDR3 DNA sequence: TGTGCCAGCAGTCGACAGGGGTCCGGGGAGCTGTTTTTT.

V gene TRBV5-5 combines with J gene TRBJ2-7; D remains unclear. The V gene's germline CDR1 is SGHKS and CDR2 YYEKEE (reference sequence). V was pared by 0 bases and J by 5 bases, with 9 bases between. The CDR3 is 13 residues long. For the CDR3, the DNA is TGTGCCAGCAGCTTGGGCTCTCCCGACGAGCAGTACTTC. Translating it yields CASSLGSPDEQYF.

This chain joins TRBV30 and TRBJ2-3, with 7 bases lining up with TRBD1. Germline-derived CDR1 and CDR2 are GTSNPN and SVGIG (reference sequence). Trimming removed 5 bases from V and 1 base from J; junction bases left unmatched: 0. CDR3 size: 12 residues. DNA for the CDR3: TGTGCCTGGGACAGGGGCACAGATACGCAGTATTTT. Translated: CAWDRGTDTQYF.

The rearrangement uses TRBV5-1 and TRBJ2-3; 9 bases agree with TRBD1. This CDR3 has 15 amino acids. Trimming at V came to 3 bases and at J to 7 bases, leaving 9 bases not matched to a gene. Germline V gene sequence: CDR1 SGHRS, CDR2 YFSETQ. CDR3 protein: CASSWRTGVVHTQYF. The CDR3 region has the DNA TGCGCCAGCAGCTGGAGGACAGGGGTCGTACATACGCAGTATTTT. The variable domain in full, with the rest retrieved from reference TRBV5-1 and TRBJ2-3, is KAGVTQTPRYLIKTRGQQVTLSCSPISGHRSVSWYQQTPGQGLQFLFEYFSETQRNKGNFPGRFSGRQFSNSRSEMNVSTLELGDSALYLCASSWRTGVVHTQYFGPGTRLTVL.

The V call is TRBV10-2, the J call TRBJ2-1; D may be TRBD1 (6 bases). The germline V gene has CDR1 WSHSY and CDR2 SAAADI. The CDR3 covers 15 residues. V gave up 0 bases and J gave up 10 bases, with 16 bases separating them. DNA of the CDR3: TGCGCCAGCAGTGAGTCGGGGACAACCGGCGGGGAGCAGTTCTTC. This codes for CASSESGTTGGEQFF.

The chain combines TRBV5-6 with TRBJ1-1; D uncertain. The CDR3 is 15 residues long. Trimming removed 2 bases at V and 0 bases at J, with 11 bases between. The V gene's germline CDR1 is SGHDT and CDR2 YYEEEE. CDR3: CASSFDAVLNTEAFF. The CDR3 DNA follows: TGTGCCAGCAGCTTCGACGCGGTCTTGAACACTGAAGCTTTCTTT.

The chain combines TRBV7-9 with TRBJ2-4; D remains unclear. The V and J ends lost 5 bases and 1 base respectively, with 12 bases between them. From germline, CDR1 is SEHNR and CDR2 FQNEAQ (reference sequence). CDR3 length: 15 amino acids. The CDR3 sequence is CASSRRDLAKNIQYF. The CDR3 coding sequence is TGTGCCAGCAGCCGGCGCGACCTGGCCAAAAACATTCAGTACTTC. The variable domain in full, with the rest retrieved from reference TRBV7-9 and TRBJ2-4, is DTGVSQNPRHKITKRGQNVTFRCDPISEHNRLYWYRQTLGQGPEFLTYFQNEAQLEKSRLLSDRFSAERPKGSFSTLEIQRTEQGDSAMYLCASSRRDLAKNIQYFGAGTRLSVL.

The J gene is TRBJ2-7, the V gene TRBV6-1; 9 bases are a match to TRBD1. Germline V gene sequence: CDR1 MNHNS, CDR2 SASEGT. With 6 bases clipped from V and 0 bases from J, the junction kept 6 bases outside the gene matches. The CDR3 sequence is 15 residues long. The CDR3 DNA reads TGTGCCAGCAGCGGACAGGGGTCCTTCTCCTACGAGCAGTACTTC. Translating it yields CASSGQGSFSYEQYF.

CDR3 region: CASSSRDRGSYEQYF. The CDR3, as DNA: TGTGCCAGCAGTTCAAGGGACAGGGGCTCCTACGAGCAGTACTTC. This chain connects TRBV27 to TRBJ2-7; 10 nucleotides match TRBD1. Germline V gives CDR1 MNHEY, CDR2 SMNVEV (reference sequence). Trimming removed 4 bases from V and 0 bases from J; junction bases left unmatched: 3. The CDR3 is 15 residues long.

The V and J genes are TRBV7-7 and TRBJ2-7; 7 nucleotides align to TRBD1. V shed 3 bases, J shed 2 bases, and the junction held 1 base outside the gene matches. The CDR3 extends over 13 amino acids. The germline CDR1 and CDR2 sequences are SSHAT and FNYEAQ (reference sequence). The CDR3 coding sequence is TGTGCCAGCAGCTTCGGACAGGCCTACGAGCAGTACTTC. Its protein product is CASSFGQAYEQYF.

V is TRBV27 and J is TRBJ2-1; tentatively, D is TRBD2 (6 bases). The V end lost 6 bases, the J end lost 6 bases, and 18 bases lay between the germline ends. The CDR3 runs 15 residues. Germline CDR1 is MNHEY and CDR2 is SMNVEV (reference sequence). The CDR3 DNA sequence: TGTGCCAGCAGATTGGGACTCGCTTTAGGCAATGAGCAGTTCTTC. This sequence encodes CASRLGLALGNEQFF.

This chain links TRBV7-9 with TRBJ2-7; D is unclear. The CDR3 loop spans 12 amino acids. V was trimmed by 1 base and J by 7 bases, leaving 8 bases between them. Germline lookup yields CDR1 SEHNR and CDR2 FQNEAQ (reference sequence). The CDR3, as DNA: TGTGCCAGCAGCTTAGTAGTTGGTGAGCAGTACTTC. It is translated as CASSLVVGEQYF.

J is TRBJ2-7 and V is TRBV6-5; 7 bases align to TRBD1. CDR3 length: 16 residues. The germline CDR1 and CDR2 sequences are MNHEY and SVGAGI. V dropped 1 base and J dropped 7; count of bases not matched to a gene: 13. This CDR3 is CASSYFLTDRVGEQYF. The CDR3 DNA reads as TGTGCCAGCAGTTACTTCCTAACCGACAGGGTGGGGGAGCAGTACTTC.

J is TRBJ2-3 and V is TRBV9; 10 bases are a match to TRBD1. Per germline, CDR1 SGDLS and CDR2 YYNGEE. With V trimmed by 4 bases and J by 5 bases, 7 bases remained unmatched. CDR3 length: 15 residues. The chain's CDR3 is CASSSGQGRGDTQYF. DNA for the CDR3: TGTGCCAGCAGCTCGGGACAGGGGAGAGGAGATACGCAGTATTTT.

V usage is TRBV10-3 and J usage is TRBJ2-7; D is uncertain. Trimming cost V 8 bases and J 5 bases, with 7 bases left between them. The CDR3 is 10 amino acids. Germline V gene lookup returns CDR1 ENHRY and CDR2 SYGVKD. DNA for the CDR3: TGTGCCATCGGTGGGGACGAGCAGTACTTC. The encoded protein is CAIGGDEQYF.

With respect to this clone: Other nucleotide sequences from this sample produce the same CDR3. V gene TRBV28 combines with J gene TRBJ1-3, with D unresolved. The CDR3 is 11 amino acids. Trimming took off 2 bases at V and 7 bases at J, with 3 bases between the two ends. Germline V gene data show CDR1 as MDHEN and CDR2 as SYDVKM. The CDR3 reads CASSLGNTIYF. For the CDR3, the DNA is TGTGCCAGCAGTTTAGGGAACACCATATATTTT.